Described below is a single T cell receptor (beta chain) sequence and its context. Its antigen is still unknown. Per-base qualities were not stored, and no clone one base away is much larger. In total, approximately 690 healthy bone marrow donors made up the cohort. Cohort members were all nominally healthy when sampled, although unrecorded immune exposures were likely present. The donor tested CMV seropositive and was one of the 289 seropositive cohort members. Each donor provided a peripheral blood sample, and peripheral blood mononuclear cells were used for TCR beta sequencing. Genomic DNA was extracted from the blood cell samples with the Qiagen DNeasy Blood Extraction Kit. This sample was taken from a study of cytomegalovirus exposure and HLA in healthy donors (dated by TCRdb to about 2017). With respect to the entire study: In an earlier analysis of under 750 of the donors, 250 to 350 Gb of sequence data and 117 million unique TCR beta sequences from 150 million to 200 million T cells were reported. An early release that covered about 600 HLA-typed donors contained approximately 300 gigabases of sequencing data and tens of millions of unique TCR sequences. Among the approximately 400 genotyped donors, more than 70% belonged to the genetic ancestry cluster associated with self-reported Caucasian donors. The study was designed to test whether signatures of past pathogen exposure could be identified by cataloging public T cell receptors. The study profiled the T cell repertoires of hundreds of subjects by immunosequencing and related them to cytomegalovirus serostatus. Besides the first cohort of approximately 710 subjects, a separate validation cohort made up of 120 different subjects was used. High-throughput TCR immunosequencing, statistical association of individual TCRs with disease status, and machine learning were combined to predict cytomegalovirus infection status. A later analysis re-examined previously published TCR beta repertoires from more than 550 donors and added high-resolution HLA genotyping to investigate patterns of TCR occurrence. The later analysis used no new phenotypic data to find candidate immune exposures, relying instead on TCR beta sequences and their occurrence across donors. An earlier analysis of several hundred of the donors applied high-throughput TCR beta sequencing to assess whether each TCR beta V gene segment acted as functional or pseudogenic. Donor age, sex, ethnicity and CMV serostatus were compiled together with the repertoire data. Genome-wide SNP genotypes for about three fifths of the 666 donors were used in a later genetic analysis, which treated that subset as a discovery cohort. Every repertoire in the discovery cohort had been generated on one and the same sequencing platform. Class I and class II HLA loci were covered by the typing at four-digit resolution. The number of typed donors differed by locus: about 620-630 for A, B, C, DRB1 and DQB1; 522 for DQA1; approximately 600 for DPA1; and about 450 for DPB1. About five DR-DQ haplotypes were treated as single units for association and clustering because of strong linkage in the cohort. Among some 410 genotyped donors of the cohort, an average of approximately 230,000 unique TCR beta nucleotide sequences were sequenced per donor, around a sixth of them non-productive. The paper as a whole reports these results and caveats: The study gave a list of 150 to 200 TCR beta chains associated with cytomegalovirus. A further reported finding was that TCR beta sequences accurately predicted the HLA-A and HLA-B alleles for most subjects in the first cohort. A later genetic analysis reported fewer N-insertions in productive TCRs among donors in an Asian-associated ancestry cluster than the roughly 620-donor mean. According to a later analysis, parvovirus B19, influenza, CMV and Epstein-Barr virus appeared linked to several top co-occurrence clusters. Across donors, most TCR sequences were observed very rarely, whereas some public TCRs were present in many individuals. Assigning TCR associations to individual alleles was difficult when HLA alleles, especially DR and DQ, strongly co-occurred. In a later analysis, HLA-associated TCR beta chains showed more clonal expansion and lower generation probabilities than non-associated chains that were equally common. Most CMV-associated TCR beta chains appeared to be HLA-restricted in a later analysis, and the HLA associations seemed to be driven largely by CMV exposure. Some 15 rarely observed V segments, including chromosome 9 orphons, were excluded from the earlier analysis of several hundred of the donors because counts were too low. In an earlier analysis of more than 500 of the donors, most TCR beta V segments appeared in productive rearrangements about 90% or about 30% of the time, broadly matching IMGT annotations. It was suggested by the authors that the approach could potentially be generalized to other disease states and immunological phenotypes. A cluster of highly shared sequence variants was judged likely to be a technical artifact of the sequencing pipeline. A few of the identified cytomegalovirus-associated TCR beta chains were confirmed in vitro to be specific for cytomegalovirus antigens. The only immune exposure information available for the cohort was CMV serostatus. An association between a missense DCLRE1C variant and V-gene and J-gene trimming of TCR beta chains was found in a later genetic analysis and replicated in an independent cohort. Linkage disequilibrium might explain the correlated functional status among segregating V segments, but an unknown experimental factor could not be excluded. The 87-base-pair reads could not distinguish some IMGT-functional V segments, including TRBV6-2 and TRBV6-3, so those segments were excluded. Because some donors lacked HLA typing at each locus, the association tests relied only on the typed subset. This cohort had only TCR beta chains sequenced, and the lack of alpha or paired-chain data limited which features could be detected. Sequencing depth was assumed to be roughly uniform across donors in the presence/absence analyses, though that assumption may not hold. Cytomegalovirus status was reported to be diagnosed by the classifier with high specificity and sensitivity in both the original and validation cohorts. At a false discovery rate of 0.05, a later analysis linked roughly 17,000 TCR beta sequences to specific HLA alleles. A later analysis found that TCR association rates varied across HLA loci, with DRB1 alleles showing the most associated TCRs and HLA-C alleles the fewest.

The germline V gene sets CDR1 to SGDLS and CDR2 to YYNGEE. The CDR3 spans 14 residues, from the cysteine through the phenylalanine. Left in the record is the CDR3 DNA by itself, 42 bases read in frame from the first base. V was cut back by 4 bases and J by 3 bases, leaving a gap of 11 bases between them. Receptor amplification or capture employed the immunoSEQ multiplex PCR assay. For the multiplex PCR, a mixture combining 60 forward primers for TCR Vbeta segments and 13 reverse primers for TCR Jbeta segments was used. The CDR3 region of rearranged TCR beta genes was amplified from genomic DNA with a multiplex PCR assay. The amplified TCR beta libraries were sequenced on the Illumina HiSeq System as 87-base-pair reads. Under the source paper's analysis protocol: In a later analysis, 80 million or so unique TCR beta chains were counted across the 500 to 850 repertoires, and roughly 11 million of these chains were shared by at least two donors. A nearest-neighbor algorithm error-corrected the raw reads and collapsed the reads into unique sequences, merging closely related sequences to remove PCR and sequencing errors. To assign V, D and J gene segments, CDR3 sequences were aligned to IMGT reference sequences. Each retained sequence needed at least a six-nucleotide match to both a V gene segment and a J gene segment. A rearrangement was called productive if the CDR3 had no stop codons and remained in frame with V and J, and every other rearrangement was called non-productive. Following IMGT convention, CDR3 was defined as the stretch from the second conserved V-encoded cysteine up to the conserved J-encoded phenylalanine. Sequences without an unambiguous match to a single V gene segment were excluded from the earlier analysis of 450 to 750 of the donors. An earlier analysis of some 610 of the donors called V segments functional above 56.7% productive rearrangements and segregating when the between-donor standard deviation exceeded 5%. A statistical classification framework was built to diagnose cytomegalovirus status from the catalog of TCR beta chain sequences. In a later analysis, V and J genes were assigned by comparing TCR nucleotide sequences against IMGT/GENE-DB human TR gene sequences. The TCRdist pipeline was used in a later analysis to assign CDR3 sequences and most-parsimonious VDJ recombination scenarios. In a later analysis, every TCR beta chain was defined by the combination of its CDR3 amino acid sequence and its V-gene family, and reads without a unique V-gene family were dropped. A later analysis removed 592 highly shared, low-generation-probability nucleotide sequences to deal with suspected cross-contamination and a sequencing artifact. A later analysis calculated a clonal expansion index for each public chain from normalized within-repertoire ranks of inferred template counts. A later analysis computed generation probabilities with a VDJ recombination model fitted to out-of-frame rearrangements, and checked the results against IGoR. A later analysis scored TCR-TCR, TCR-HLA and TCR-CMV co-occurrence with hypergeometric tests, applying a repertoire-size bias correction to TCR pairs. A later analysis estimated false discovery rates by permuting HLA or CMV assignments 20 times. A later analysis grouped co-occurring TCRs with DBSCAN, adding TCRdist sequence similarity when clustering within HLA-allele-positive subsets. Co-occurrence clustering excluded repertoires with fewer than 30,000 or more than 120,000 public chains, plus five with anomalous nucleotide sharing. The table was pulled from immuneACCESS by TCRdb, which kept in-frame rearrangements only. Such tables lose some clones; where checked, under half of the loss comes from unresolved V genes, and the rest has no known cause. The DNA gave D and trimming, while V, J and clone size come from that table. This sample lists nearly 200,000 clones; approximately 78% were detected once. The ten most abundant clones make up around 6.3% of the sample.

The chain is made from TRBV9 and TRBJ2-1; TRBD1 is possibly the D segment (6 matching bases). Sequenced material: PBMCs. The clonotype comes from a woman aged 45-59 years in good health and CMV-seropositive. The DNA sequence follows: TGTGCCAGCAGCTTCCGGGACAACTACAATGAGCAGTTCTTC. Its translation reads: CASSFRDNYNEQFF.